The T cell receptor beta chain described here comes from a study of T cell responses to AZD1222 COVID-19 vaccine. Clones were read by immunoSEQ multiplex PCR, and TCRdb kept only the in-frame ones, dropping some. The sample records some 160,000 clones, around 94% being singletons. Per germline, CDR1 MNHEY and CDR2 SVGAGI. The CDR3 consists of 15 residues. Trimming shortened V by 8 bases and J by 2 bases, and 17 bases separated the two germline ends. Sequences were derived from peripheral blood, sampled on day 0 of AZD1222 vaccination. The chain carries TRBV6-5 and TRBJ2-3, with a possible D match to TRBD1 (6 bases). The sequence was obtained from an adult in good health. The CDR3 sequence is CASGGGTSDTDTQYF. In nucleotides, the CDR3 is TGTGCCAGCGGGGGTGGGACATCGGACACAGATACGCAGTATTTT.